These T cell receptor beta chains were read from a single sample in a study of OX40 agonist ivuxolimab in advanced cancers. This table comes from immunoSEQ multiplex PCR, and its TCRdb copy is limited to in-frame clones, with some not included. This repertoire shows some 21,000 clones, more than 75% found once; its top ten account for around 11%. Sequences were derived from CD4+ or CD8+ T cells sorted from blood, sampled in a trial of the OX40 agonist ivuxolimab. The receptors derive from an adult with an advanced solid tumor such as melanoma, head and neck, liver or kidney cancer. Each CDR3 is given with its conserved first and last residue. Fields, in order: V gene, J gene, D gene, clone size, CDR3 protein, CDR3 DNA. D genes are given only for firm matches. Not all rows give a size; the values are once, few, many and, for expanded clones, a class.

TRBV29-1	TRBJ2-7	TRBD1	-	CSVSGGSRNSYEQYF	TGCAGCGTTTCAGGGGGTAGCCGTAACTCCTACGAGCAGTACTTC
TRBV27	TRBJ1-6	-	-	CASSSATAYSPLHF	TGTGCCAGCAGTTCCGCTACGGCGTATTCACCCCTCCACTTT
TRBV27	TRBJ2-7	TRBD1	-	CASATDRDRGYEQYF	TGTGCCAGCGCCACCGACCGGGACAGGGGCTACGAGCAGTACTTC
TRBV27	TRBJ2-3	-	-	CASSSTRNEWTLDTQYF	TGTGCCAGCAGTTCGACTAGGAACGAATGGACTCTAGATACGCAGTATTTT
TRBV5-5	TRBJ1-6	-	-	CASSLEDRSPLHF	TGTGCCAGCAGCTTGGAGGATAGGTCACCCCTCCACTTT
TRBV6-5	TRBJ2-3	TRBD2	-	CASSYTSGEGDTQYF	TGTGCCAGCAGTTATACTAGCGGGGAAGGAGATACGCAGTATTTT
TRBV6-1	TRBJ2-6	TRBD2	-	CASSGPGLAGSVSGANVLTF	TGTGCCAGCAGTGGACCGGGACTAGCGGGTTCCGTCTCTGGGGCCAACGTCCTGACTTTC
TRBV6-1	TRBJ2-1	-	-	CASSGGLGGNEQFF	TGTGCCAGCAGCGGCGGCCTCGGGGGTAATGAGCAGTTCTTC
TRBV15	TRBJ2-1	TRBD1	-	CATSNRGPPYNEQFF	TGTGCCACCAGCAACAGGGGACCCCCTTACAATGAGCAGTTCTTC
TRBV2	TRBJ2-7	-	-	CASSATRRRASHEQYF	TGTGCCAGCTCGGCGACGCGGCGTCGAGCTTCTCACGAGCAGTACTTC
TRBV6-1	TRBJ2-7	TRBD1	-	CASSGGTGGSYEQYF	TGTGCCAGCAGTGGAGGGACAGGAGGATCCTACGAGCAGTACTTC
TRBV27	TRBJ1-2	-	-	CASALQGGGGGYTF	TGTGCCAGCGCCCTTCAGGGAGGGGGGGGTGGCTACACCTTC
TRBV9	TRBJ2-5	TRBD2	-	CASSVSSGGAGETQYF	TGTGCCAGCAGCGTATCTAGCGGGGGGGCGGGAGAGACCCAGTACTTC
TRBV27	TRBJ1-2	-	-	CASSWQGDYGYTF	TGTGCCAGCAGTTGGCAGGGAGACTATGGCTACACCTTC
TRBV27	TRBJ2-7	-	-	CASSLKGPTYEQYF	TGTGCCAGCAGTTTAAAGGGTCCTACCTACGAGCAGTACTTC
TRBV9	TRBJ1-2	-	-	CASSETEPYGYTF	TGTGCCAGCAGCGAGACAGAGCCCTATGGCTACACCTTC
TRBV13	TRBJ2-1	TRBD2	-	CASSWRLAVVFEQFF	TGTGCCAGCAGCTGGAGACTAGCGGTAGTGTTTGAGCAGTTCTTC
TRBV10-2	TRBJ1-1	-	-	CASSETGSTEAFF	TGCGCCAGCAGCGAAACAGGGAGCACTGAAGCTTTCTTT
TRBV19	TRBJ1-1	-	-	CASRVRGLGTEAFF	TGTGCCAGTAGGGTGCGGGGGCTGGGGACTGAAGCTTTCTTT
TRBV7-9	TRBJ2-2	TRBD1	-	CASSLGQANTGELFF	TGTGCCAGCAGCTTGGGACAGGCGAACACCGGGGAGCTGTTTTTT
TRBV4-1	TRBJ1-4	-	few	CASSPTTERQLFF	TGCGCCAGCAGCCCAACTACAGAGAGGCAACTGTTTTTT
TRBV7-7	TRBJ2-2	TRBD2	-	CASSLGVAGGPAGELFF	TGTGCCAGCAGCTTAGGGGTAGCGGGAGGGCCCGCCGGGGAGCTGTTTTTT
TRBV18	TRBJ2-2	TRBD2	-	CASSPAGGSGTGELFF	TGTGCCAGCTCACCCGCAGGCGGGAGCGGCACCGGGGAGCTGTTTTTT
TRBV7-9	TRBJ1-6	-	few	CASSLGGGPLHF	TGTGCCAGCAGCTTAGGAGGGGGGCCCCTCCACTTT
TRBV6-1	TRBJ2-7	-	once	CASSERGTLGREQYF	TGTGCCAGCAGTGAAAGGGGGACACTCGGGCGCGAGCAGTACTTC
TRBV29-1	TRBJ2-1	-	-	CSVSERGPYNEQFF	TGCAGCGTGTCCGAGCGCGGCCCATACAATGAGCAGTTCTTC
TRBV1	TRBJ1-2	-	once	CTSSHSRLCETYGYTF	TGCACCAGCAGTCACTCACGTTTGTGCGAGACCTATGGCTACACCTTC
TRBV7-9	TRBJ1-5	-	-	CASSDTGQPQHF	TGTGCCAGCAGCGATACTGGGCAGCCCCAGCATTTT
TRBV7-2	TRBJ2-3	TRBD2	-	CASSPLAGGALDTQYF	TGTGCCAGCAGCCCTCTAGCGGGGGGCGCTCTGGATACGCAGTATTTT
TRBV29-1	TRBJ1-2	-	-	CSVEAGGYGYTF	TGCAGCGTTGAGGCTGGAGGCTATGGCTACACCTTC
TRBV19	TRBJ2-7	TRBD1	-	CASSASGTGYSYEQYF	TGTGCCAGTAGTGCATCCGGGACAGGCTACTCCTACGAGCAGTACTTC
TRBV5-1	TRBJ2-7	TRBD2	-	CASSPASGGAFYEQYF	TGCGCCAGCAGCCCAGCGAGCGGGGGGGCCTTCTACGAGCAGTACTTC
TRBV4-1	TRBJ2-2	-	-	CASSQSPGAVELFF	TGCGCCAGCAGCCAATCCCCGGGGGCCGTGGAGCTGTTTTTT
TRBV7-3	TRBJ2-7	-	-	CASSPTGVRDEQYF	TGTGCCAGCAGCCCAACCGGGGTACGTGACGAGCAGTACTTC
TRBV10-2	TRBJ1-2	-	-	CASTGQNYGYTF	TGCGCCAGCACGGGCCAAAACTATGGCTACACCTTC
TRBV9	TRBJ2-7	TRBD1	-	CASSVVAGGSSEQYF	TGTGCCAGCAGCGTAGTAGCAGGGGGCTCGTCCGAGCAGTACTTC